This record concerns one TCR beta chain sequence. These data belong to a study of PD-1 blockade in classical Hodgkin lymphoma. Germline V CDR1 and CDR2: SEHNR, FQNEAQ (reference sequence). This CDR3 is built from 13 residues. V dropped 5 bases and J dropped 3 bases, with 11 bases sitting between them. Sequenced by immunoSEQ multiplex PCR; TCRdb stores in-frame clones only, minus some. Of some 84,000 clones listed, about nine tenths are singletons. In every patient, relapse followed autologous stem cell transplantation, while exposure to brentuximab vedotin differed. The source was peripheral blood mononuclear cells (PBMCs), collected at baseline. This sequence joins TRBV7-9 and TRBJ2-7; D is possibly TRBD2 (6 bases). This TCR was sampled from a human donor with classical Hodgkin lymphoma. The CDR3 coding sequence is TGTGCCAGCAGCCCAGGACTATACTACGAGCAGTACTTC. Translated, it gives CASSPGLYYEQYF.